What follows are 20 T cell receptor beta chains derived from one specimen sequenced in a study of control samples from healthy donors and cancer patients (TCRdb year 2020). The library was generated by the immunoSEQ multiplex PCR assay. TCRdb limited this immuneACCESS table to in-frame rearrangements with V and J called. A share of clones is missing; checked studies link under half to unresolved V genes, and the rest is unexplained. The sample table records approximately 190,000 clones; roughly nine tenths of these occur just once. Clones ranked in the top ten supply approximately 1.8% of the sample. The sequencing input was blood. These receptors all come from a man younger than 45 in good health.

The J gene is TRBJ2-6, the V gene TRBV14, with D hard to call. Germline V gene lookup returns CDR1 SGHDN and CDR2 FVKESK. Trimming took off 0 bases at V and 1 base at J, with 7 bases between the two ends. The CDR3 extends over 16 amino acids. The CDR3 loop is CASSQDWGSGANVLTF. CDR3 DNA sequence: TGTGCCAGCAGCCAAGATTGGGGTTCTGGGGCCAACGTCCTGACTTTC.

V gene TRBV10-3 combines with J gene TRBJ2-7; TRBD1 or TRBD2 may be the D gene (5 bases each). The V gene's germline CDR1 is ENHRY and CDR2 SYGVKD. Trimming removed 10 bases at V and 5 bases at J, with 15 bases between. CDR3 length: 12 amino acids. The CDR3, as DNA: TGTGCCACCTACACTGAGGGACACGAGCAGTACTTC. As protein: CATYTEGHEQYF.

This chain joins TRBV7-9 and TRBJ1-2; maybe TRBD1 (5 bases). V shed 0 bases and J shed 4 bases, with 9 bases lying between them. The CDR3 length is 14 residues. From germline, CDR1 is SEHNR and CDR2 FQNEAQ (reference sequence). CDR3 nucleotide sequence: TGTGCCAGCAGCTTAGCCCCAGGGTCCTATGGCTACACCTTC. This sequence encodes CASSLAPGSYGYTF.

The CDR3 DNA reads TGTGCCGGACGACAGGGTTGGAACACTGAAGCTTTCTTT. Amino acid sequence: CAGRQGWNTEAFF. The V call is TRBV7-2, the J call TRBJ1-1; 7 nucleotides agree with TRBD1. Trimming cost V 11 bases and J 1 base; bases outside gene matches: 7. The germline gives CDR1 SGHTA, CDR2 FQGNSA. The CDR3 totals 13 residues.

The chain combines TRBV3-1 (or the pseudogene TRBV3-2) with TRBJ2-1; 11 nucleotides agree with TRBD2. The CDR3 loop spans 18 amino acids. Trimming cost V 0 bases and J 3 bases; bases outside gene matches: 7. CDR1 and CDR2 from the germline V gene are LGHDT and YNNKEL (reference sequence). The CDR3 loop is CASSQEATSGDFYNEQFF. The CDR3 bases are TGTGCCAGCAGCCAAGAGGCGACTAGCGGGGATTTCTACAATGAGCAGTTCTTC.

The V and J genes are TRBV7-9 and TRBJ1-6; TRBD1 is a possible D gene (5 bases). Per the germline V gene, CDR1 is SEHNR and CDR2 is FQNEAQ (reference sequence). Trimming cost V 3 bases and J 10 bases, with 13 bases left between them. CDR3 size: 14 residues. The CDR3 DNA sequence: TGTGCCAGCAGCTTGGAGGGGTCGGAATCACCCCTCCACTTT. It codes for CASSLEGSESPLHF.

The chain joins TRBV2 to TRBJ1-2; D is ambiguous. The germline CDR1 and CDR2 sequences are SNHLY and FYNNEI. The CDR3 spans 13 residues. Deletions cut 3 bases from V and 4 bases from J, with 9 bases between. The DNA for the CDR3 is TGTGCCAGCAGTGACCAAGCTAGCTATGGCTACACCTTC. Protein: CASSDQASYGYTF.

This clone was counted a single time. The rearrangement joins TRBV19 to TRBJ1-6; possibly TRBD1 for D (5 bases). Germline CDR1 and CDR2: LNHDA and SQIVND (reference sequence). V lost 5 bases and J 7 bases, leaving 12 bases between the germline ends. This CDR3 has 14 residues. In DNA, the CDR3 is TGTGCCAGTAGTGTCACAGGCGTAAATTCACCCCTCCACTTT. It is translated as CASSVTGVNSPLHF.

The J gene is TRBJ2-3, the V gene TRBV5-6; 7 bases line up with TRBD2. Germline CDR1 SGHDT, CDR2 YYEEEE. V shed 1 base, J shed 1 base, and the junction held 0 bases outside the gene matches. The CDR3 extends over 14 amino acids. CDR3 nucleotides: TGTGCCAGCAGCTTGCGGGGGGGCACAGATACGCAGTATTTT. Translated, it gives CASSLRGGTDTQYF.

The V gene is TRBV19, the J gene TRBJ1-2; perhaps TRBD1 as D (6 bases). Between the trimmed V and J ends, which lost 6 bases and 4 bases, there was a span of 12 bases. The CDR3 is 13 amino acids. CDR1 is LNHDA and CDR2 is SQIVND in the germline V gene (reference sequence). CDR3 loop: CASSATGTYGYTF. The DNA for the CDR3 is TGTGCCAGTAGCGCGACAGGAACCTATGGCTACACCTTC.

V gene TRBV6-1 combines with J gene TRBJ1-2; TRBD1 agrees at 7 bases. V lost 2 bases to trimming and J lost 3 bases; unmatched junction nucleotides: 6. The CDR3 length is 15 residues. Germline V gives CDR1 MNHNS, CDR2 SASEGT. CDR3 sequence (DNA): TGTGCCAGCAGTGAATGGGGGCAGGGGGACTATGGCTACACCTTC. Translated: CASSEWGQGDYGYTF.

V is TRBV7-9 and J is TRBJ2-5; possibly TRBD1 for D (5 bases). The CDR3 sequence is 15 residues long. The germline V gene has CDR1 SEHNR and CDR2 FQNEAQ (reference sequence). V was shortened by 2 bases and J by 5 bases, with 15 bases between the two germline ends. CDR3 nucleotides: TGTGCCAGCAGCTTATTCCGGCGGAAGGGGGAGACCCAGTACTTC. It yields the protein CASSLFRRKGETQYF.

In DNA form, the CDR3 reads TGCGCCAGCAGTGAGCCCCGGGGTAGACGCCAGCCCCAGCATTTT. Its protein product is CASSEPRGRRQPQHF. The rearrangement uses TRBV10-1 and TRBJ1-5; D call uncertain. Per germline, CDR1 WNHNN and CDR2 SYGVQD (reference sequence). The germline V and J ends were trimmed by 2 bases and 7 bases, with 15 bases remaining between them. The CDR3 extends over 15 amino acids.

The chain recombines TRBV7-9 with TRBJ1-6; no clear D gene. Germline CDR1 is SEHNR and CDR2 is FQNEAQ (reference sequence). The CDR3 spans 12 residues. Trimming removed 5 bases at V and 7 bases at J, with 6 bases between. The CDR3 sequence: CASSTGNSPLHF. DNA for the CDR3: TGTGCCAGCAGCACGGGGAATTCACCCCTCCACTTT. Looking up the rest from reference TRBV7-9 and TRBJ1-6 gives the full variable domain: DTGVSQNPRHKITKRGQNVTFRCDPISEHNRLYWYRQTLGQGPEFLTYFQNEAQLEKSRLLSDRFSAERPKGSFSTLEIQRTEQGDSAMYLCASSTGNSPLHFGNGTRLTVT.

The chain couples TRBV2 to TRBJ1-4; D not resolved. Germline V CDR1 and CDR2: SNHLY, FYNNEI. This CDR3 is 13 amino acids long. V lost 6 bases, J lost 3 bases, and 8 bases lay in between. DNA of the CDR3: TGTGCCAGCAGCAAGGGTGCTAATGAAAAACTGTTTTTT. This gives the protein CASSKGANEKLFF.

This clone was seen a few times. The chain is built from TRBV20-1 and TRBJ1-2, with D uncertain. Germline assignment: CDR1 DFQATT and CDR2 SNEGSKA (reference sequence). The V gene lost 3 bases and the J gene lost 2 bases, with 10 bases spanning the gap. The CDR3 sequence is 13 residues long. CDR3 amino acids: CSASGRTNYGYTF. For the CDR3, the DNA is TGCAGTGCTAGTGGGAGGACGAACTATGGCTACACCTTC.

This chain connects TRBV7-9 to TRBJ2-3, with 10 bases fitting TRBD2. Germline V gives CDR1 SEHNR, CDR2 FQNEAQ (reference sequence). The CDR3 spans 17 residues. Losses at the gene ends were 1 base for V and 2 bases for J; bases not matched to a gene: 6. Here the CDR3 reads CASSLGASGGYTDTQYF. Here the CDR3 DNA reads TGTGCCAGCAGCTTAGGAGCTAGCGGGGGCTACACAGATACGCAGTATTTT.

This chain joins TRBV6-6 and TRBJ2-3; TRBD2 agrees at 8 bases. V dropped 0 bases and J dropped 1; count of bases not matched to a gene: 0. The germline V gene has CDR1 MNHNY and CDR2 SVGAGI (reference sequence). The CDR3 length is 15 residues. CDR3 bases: TGTGCCAGCAGTTACTCGCGGGGGGGCACAGATACGCAGTATTTT. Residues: CASSYSRGGTDTQYF.

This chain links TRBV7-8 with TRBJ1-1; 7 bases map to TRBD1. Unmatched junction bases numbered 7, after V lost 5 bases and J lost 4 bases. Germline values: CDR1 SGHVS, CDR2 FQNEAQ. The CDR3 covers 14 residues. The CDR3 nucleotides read TGTGCCAGCAGCCGAGCAGGGGGGGTCACTGAAGCTTTCTTT. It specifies CASSRAGGVTEAFF.

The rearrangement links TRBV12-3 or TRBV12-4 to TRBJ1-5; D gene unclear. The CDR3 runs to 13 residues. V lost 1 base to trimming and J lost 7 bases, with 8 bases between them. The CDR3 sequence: CASSLGLGQPQHF. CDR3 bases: TGTGCCAGCAGTTTAGGGCTGGGCCAGCCCCAGCATTTT.